This TCR beta chain came from a study of PD-1 blockade in classical Hodgkin lymphoma. Looking at the study overall: On a schedule of every 2 weeks, patients received nivolumab 3 mg/kg intravenously.

CDR1 and CDR2 (germline): SGHVS, FQNEAQ. The length of the CDR3 is 19 residues. The J segment lost 2 bases and the V segment lost 3 bases, leaving 14 bases of the junction unmatched. This sample's time point: cycle 4 day 1 (C4D1), after about 6 weeks of nivolumab. Every patient experienced relapse after autologous stem cell transplantation, and brentuximab vedotin exposure varied. Magnetic negative selection of thawed PBMCs was the method by which CD4+ T cells were purified. Produced via immunoSEQ multiplex PCR; TCRdb's table is partial and in-frame only. The profile covers some 13,000 clones, with roughly 80% appearing a single time and about 0.88% taken by the ten largest.

The sample was CD4+ T cells from blood, taken before the fourth cycle of nivolumab. This sequence joins TRBV7-8 and TRBJ2-3; the match to TRBD2 covers 10 bases. The TCR comes from a human donor with classical Hodgkin lymphoma. CDR3 loop: CASSFLRASGGSPTDTQYF. The CDR3 DNA is TGTGCCAGCAGCTTCCTGAGAGCTAGCGGGGGCTCCCCCACAGATACGCAGTATTTT.